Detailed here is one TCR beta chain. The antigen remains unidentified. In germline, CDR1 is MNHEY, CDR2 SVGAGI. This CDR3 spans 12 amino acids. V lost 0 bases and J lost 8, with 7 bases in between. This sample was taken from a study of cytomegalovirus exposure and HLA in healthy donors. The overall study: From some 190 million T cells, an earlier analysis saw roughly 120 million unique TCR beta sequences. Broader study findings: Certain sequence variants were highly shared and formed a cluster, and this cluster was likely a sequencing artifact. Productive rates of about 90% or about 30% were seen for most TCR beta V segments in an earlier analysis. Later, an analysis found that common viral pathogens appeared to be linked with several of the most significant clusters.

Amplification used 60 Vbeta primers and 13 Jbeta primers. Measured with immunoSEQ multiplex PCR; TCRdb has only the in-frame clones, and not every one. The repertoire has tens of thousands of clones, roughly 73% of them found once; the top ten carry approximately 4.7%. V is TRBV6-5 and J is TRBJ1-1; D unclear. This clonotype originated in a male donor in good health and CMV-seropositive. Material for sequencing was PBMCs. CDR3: CASSYSGSEAFF. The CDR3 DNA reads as TGTGCCAGCAGTTACTCGGGCAGCGAAGCTTTCTTT.